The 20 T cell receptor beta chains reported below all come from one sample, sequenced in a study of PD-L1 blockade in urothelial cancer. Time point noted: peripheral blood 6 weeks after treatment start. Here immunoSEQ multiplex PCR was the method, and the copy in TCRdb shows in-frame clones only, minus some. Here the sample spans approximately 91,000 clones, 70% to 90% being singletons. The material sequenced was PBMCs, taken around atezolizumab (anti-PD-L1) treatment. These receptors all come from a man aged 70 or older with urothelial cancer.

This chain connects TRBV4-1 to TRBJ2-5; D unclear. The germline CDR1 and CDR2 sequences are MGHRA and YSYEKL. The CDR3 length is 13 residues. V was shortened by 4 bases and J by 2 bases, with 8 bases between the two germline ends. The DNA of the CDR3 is TGCGCCAGCAGCCCCGGTTCGCAAGAGACCCAGTACTTC. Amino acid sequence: CASSPGSQETQYF.

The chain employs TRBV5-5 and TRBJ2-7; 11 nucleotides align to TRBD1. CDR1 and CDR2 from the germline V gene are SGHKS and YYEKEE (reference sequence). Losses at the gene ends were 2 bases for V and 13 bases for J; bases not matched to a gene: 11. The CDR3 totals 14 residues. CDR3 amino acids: CASSLGWTGGERYF. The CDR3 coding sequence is TGTGCCAGCAGCTTAGGGTGGACAGGGGGCGAGCGATACTTC.

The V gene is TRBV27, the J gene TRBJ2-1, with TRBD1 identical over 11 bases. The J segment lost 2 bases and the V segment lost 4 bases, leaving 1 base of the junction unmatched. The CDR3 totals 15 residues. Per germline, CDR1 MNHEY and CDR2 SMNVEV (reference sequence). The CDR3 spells CASSSGQGAYNEQFF. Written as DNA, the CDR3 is TGTGCCAGCAGTTCGGGACAGGGGGCCTACAATGAGCAGTTCTTC.

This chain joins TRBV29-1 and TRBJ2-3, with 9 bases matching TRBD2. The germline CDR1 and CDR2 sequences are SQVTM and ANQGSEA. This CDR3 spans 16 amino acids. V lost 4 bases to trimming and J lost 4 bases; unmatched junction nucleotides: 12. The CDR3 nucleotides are TGCAGCGTTGGTAACATAGCGGGAGAGGCATCAGATACGCAGTATTTT. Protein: CSVGNIAGEASDTQYF.

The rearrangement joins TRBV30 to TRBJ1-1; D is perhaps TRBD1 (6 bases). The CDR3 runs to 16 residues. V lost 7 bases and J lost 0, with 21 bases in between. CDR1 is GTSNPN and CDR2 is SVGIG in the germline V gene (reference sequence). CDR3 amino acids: CAFPRGETGVNTEAFF. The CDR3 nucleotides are TGTGCCTTCCCTAGGGGTGAGACAGGCGTGAACACTGAAGCTTTCTTT.

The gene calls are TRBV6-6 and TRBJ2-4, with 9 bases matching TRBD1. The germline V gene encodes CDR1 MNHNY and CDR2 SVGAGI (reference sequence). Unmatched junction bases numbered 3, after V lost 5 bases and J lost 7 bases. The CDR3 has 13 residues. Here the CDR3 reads CASSPQGANIQYF. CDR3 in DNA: TGTGCCAGCAGTCCACAGGGGGCGAACATTCAGTACTTC.

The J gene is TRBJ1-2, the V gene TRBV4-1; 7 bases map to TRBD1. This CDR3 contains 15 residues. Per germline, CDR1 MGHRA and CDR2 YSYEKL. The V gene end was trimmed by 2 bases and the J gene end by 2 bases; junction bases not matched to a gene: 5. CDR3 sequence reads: CASSQWVQGNYGYTF. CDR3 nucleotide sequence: TGCGCCAGCAGCCAATGGGTACAGGGGAACTATGGCTACACCTTC.

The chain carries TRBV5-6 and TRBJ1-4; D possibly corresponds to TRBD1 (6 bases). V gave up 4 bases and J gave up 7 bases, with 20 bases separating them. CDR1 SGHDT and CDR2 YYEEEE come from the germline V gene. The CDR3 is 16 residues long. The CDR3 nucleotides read TGTGCCAGCAGCCCCCGATCAGGGGCCGCTGGTGAAAAACTGTTTTTT. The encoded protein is CASSPRSGAAGEKLFF.

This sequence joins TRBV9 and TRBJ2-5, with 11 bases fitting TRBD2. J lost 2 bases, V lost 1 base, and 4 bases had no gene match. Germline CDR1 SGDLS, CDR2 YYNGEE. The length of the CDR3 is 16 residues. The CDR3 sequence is CASSVSSGGPQETQYF. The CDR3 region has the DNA TGTGCCAGCAGCGTATCTAGCGGGGGGCCTCAAGAGACCCAGTACTTC.

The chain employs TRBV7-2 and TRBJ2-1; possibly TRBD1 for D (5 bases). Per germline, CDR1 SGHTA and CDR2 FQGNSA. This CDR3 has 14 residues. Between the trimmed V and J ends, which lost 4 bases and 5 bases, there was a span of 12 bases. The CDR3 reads CASSSFIGDNEQFF. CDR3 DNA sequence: TGTGCCAGCAGCTCGTTTATAGGGGACAATGAGCAGTTCTTC.

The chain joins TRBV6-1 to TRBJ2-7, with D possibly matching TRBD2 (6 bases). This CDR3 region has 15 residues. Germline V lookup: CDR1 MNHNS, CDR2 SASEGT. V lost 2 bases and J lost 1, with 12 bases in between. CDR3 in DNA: TGTGCCAGCAGTGAAAGATGGAGGGATTCCTACGAGCAGTACTTC. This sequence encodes CASSERWRDSYEQYF.

The CDR3 DNA reads TGTGCCAGCAGCCCACATGTTGAAAAACTGTTTTTT. This sequence encodes CASSPHVEKLFF. The chain recombines TRBV5-5 with TRBJ1-4; no reliable D call. Trimming took 4 bases from V and 7 from J, leaving 8 bases between them. The CDR3 is made up of 12 amino acids. CDR1 is SGHKS and CDR2 is YYEKEE in the germline V gene (reference sequence).

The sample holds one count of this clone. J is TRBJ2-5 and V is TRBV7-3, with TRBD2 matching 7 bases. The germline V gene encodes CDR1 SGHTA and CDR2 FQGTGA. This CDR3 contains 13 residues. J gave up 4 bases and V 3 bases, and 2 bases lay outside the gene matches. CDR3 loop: CASSLGGRETQYF. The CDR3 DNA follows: TGTGCCAGCAGCTTGGGAGGGAGAGAGACCCAGTACTTC. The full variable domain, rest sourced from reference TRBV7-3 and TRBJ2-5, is GAGVSQTPSNKVTEKGKYVELRCDPISGHTALYWYRQSLGQGPEFLIYFQGTGAADDSGLPNDRFFAVRPEGSVSTLKIQRTERGDSAVYLCASSLGGRETQYFGPGTRLLVL.

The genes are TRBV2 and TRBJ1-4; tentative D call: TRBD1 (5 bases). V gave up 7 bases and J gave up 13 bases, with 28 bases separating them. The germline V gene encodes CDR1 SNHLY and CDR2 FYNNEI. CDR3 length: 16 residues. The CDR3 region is CASTGGGTSQSGGLFF. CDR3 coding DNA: TGTGCCAGCACGGGCGGTGGGACGTCCCAATCGGGAGGACTGTTTTTT.

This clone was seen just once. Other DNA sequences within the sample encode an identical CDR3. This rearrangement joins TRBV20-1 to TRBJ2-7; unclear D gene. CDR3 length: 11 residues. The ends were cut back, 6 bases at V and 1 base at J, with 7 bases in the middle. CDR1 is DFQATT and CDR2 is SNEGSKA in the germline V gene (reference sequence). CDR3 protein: CSARTSYEQYF. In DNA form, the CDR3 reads TGCAGTGCGAGAACTTCCTACGAGCAGTACTTC.

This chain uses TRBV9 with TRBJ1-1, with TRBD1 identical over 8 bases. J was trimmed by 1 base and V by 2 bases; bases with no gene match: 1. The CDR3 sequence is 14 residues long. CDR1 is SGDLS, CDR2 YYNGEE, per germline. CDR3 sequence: CASSVTGANTEAFF. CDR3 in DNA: TGTGCCAGCAGCGTGACAGGGGCGAACACTGAAGCTTTCTTT. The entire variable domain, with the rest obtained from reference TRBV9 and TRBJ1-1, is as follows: DSGVTQTPKHLITATGQRVTLRCSPRSGDLSVYWYQQSLDQGLQFLIQYYNGEERAKGNILERFSAQQFPDLHSELNLSSLELGDSALYFCASSVTGANTEAFFGQGTRLTVV.

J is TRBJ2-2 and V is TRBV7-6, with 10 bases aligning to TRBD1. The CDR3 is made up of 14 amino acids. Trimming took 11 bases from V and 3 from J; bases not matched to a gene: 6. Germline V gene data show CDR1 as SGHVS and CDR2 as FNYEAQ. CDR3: CASRQGADTGELFF. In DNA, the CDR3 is TGTGCCTCAAGACAGGGGGCGGACACCGGGGAGCTGTTTTTT.

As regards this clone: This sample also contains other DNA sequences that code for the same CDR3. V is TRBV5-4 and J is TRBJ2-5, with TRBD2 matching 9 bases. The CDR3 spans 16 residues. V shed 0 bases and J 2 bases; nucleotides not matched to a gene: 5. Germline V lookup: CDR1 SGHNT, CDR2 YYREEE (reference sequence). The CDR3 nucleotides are TGTGCCAGCAGCTTGGTTGGCGGGGGGGATCAAGAGACCCAGTACTTC. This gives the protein CASSLVGGGDQETQYF.

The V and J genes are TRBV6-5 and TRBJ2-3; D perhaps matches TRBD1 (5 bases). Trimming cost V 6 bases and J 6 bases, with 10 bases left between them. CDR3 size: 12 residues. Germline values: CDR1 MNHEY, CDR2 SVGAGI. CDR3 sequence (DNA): TGTGCCAGCAGGGGGCTGACGGATACGCAGTATTTT. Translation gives CASRGLTDTQYF.

The CDR3 region has the DNA TGTGCCAGTAGTATTCAGCGCAGGAGGGATCAGCCCCAGCATTTT. Protein sequence: CASSIQRRRDQPQHF. This chain connects TRBV19 to TRBJ1-5, with D hard to call. The CDR3 spans 15 residues. Trimming cost V 3 bases and J 5 bases, with 14 bases left between them. CDR1 and CDR2 from the germline V gene are LNHDA and SQIVND (reference sequence).